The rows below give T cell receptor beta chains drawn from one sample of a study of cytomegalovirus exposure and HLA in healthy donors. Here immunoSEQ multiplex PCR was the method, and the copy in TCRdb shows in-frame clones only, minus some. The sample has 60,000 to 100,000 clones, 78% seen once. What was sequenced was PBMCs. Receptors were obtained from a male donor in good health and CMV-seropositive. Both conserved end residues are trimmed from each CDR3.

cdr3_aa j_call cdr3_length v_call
ASSRQGVSTDTQY TRBJ2-3 13 TRBV11-2
ASRGEGATNEKLF TRBJ1-4 13 TRBV5-1
SVRGQGASEQY TRBJ2-7 11 TRBV29-1
ASSYSNEQF TRBJ2-1 9 TRBV6-5
ASSRVRGLPRNGYT TRBJ1-2 14 TRBV5-8
ASRTPTSSYNEQF TRBJ2-1 13 TRBV5-1
ASSDSRPGGSRNTIY TRBJ1-3 15 TRBV6-4
SSSFPTGEQY TRBJ2-7 10 TRBV7-9
AGGDGGSGANVLT TRBJ2-6 13 TRBV30
ASSFRWDTNLRGNQPQH TRBJ1-5 17 TRBV27
ASSLVGISGNTIY TRBJ1-3 13 TRBV5-1
ASSGLAGSGANVLT TRBJ2-6 14 TRBV19
ASSLQGGDQPQH TRBJ1-5 12 TRBV7-2
ASSPPRRETIDTQY TRBJ2-3 14 TRBV28
ASTQGQNYGYT TRBJ1-2 11 TRBV6-5
ASSGEDTEAF TRBJ1-1 10 TRBV9
ASSQVGGVGTGELF TRBJ2-2 14 TRBV13
AISEGTDSNQPQH TRBJ1-5 13 TRBV10-3
ASSPDGSGDYEQY TRBJ2-7 13 TRBV7-9
ASSRQPGQPQH TRBJ1-5 11 TRBV19
ASSQEALAANTGELF TRBJ2-2 15 TRBV4-1
ASPTSGGKHRAYEQY TRBJ2-7 15 TRBV27
ASSEEAGVGQETQY TRBJ2-5 14 TRBV6-1
AIAGLAGNNEQF TRBJ2-1 12 TRBV6-1
ASSVMAGGYNEQF TRBJ2-1 13 TRBV9
ASSGTSGARRDTQY TRBJ2-3 14 TRBV28
ASSFSQNTEAF TRBJ1-1 11 TRBV6-5
ASKQGNQPQH TRBJ1-5 10 TRBV2
ASSQDQRGEGTDTQY TRBJ2-3 15 TRBV4-3